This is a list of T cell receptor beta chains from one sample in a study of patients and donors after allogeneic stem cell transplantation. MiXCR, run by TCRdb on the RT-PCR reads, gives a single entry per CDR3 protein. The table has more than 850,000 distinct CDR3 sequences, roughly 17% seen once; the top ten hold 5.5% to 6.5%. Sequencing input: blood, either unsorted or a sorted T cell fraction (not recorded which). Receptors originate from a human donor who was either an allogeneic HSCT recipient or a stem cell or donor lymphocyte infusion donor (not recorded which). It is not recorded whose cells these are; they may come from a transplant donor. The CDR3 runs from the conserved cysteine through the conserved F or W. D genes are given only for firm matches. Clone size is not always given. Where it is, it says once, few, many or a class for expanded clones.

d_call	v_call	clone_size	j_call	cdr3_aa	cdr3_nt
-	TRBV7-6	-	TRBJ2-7	CASSFPPSESSYEQYF	TGTGCCAGCAGCTTTCCTCCGTCGGAGAGCTCCTACGAGCAGTACTTC
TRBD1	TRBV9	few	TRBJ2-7	CASSSNPGQNTYEQYF	TGTGCCAGCAGCTCAAATCCGGGACAGAACACCTACGAGCAGTACTTC
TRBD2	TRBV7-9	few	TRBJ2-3	CASSRTSGTTDTQYF	TGTGCCAGCAGTCGGACTAGCGGGACCACAGATACGCAGTATTTT
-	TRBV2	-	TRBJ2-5	CASRKRTLAQETQYF	TGTGCCAGCAGAAAGAGAACACTTGCACAAGAGACCCAGTACTTC
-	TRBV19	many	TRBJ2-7	CASSASASSYEQYF	TGTGCCAGTAGCGCTTCTGCGTCCTCCTACGAGCAGTACTTC
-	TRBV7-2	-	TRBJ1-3	CASSPMTGGTTIYF	TGTGCCAGCTCACCAATGACGGGGGGCACCACCATATATTTT
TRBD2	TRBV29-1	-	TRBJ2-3	CSVVAGGQDTQYF	TGCAGCGTTGTGGCGGGGGGGCAAGATACGCAGTATTTT
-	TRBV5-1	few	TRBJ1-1	CASSLGSLRGRYTEAFF	TGCGCCAGCAGCTTGGGGTCTCTAAGGGGCCGGTACACTGAAGCTTTCTTT
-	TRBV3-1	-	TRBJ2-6	CASSPSSFGANVLTF	TGTGCCAGCAGCCCCAGTAGTTTTGGGGCCAACGTCCTGACTTTC
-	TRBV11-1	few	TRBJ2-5	CASSSPSESVGTQYF	TGTGCCAGCAGCTCACCCTCAGAGTCAGTAGGGACCCAGTACTTC
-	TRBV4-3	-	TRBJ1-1	CASSPQSGVGTEAFF	TGCGCCAGCAGCCCCCAGTCAGGGGTCGGAACTGAAGCTTTCTTT
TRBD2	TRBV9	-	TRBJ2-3	CASSVGPSGGTSTDTQYF	TGTGCCAGCAGCGTAGGTCCTAGCGGGGGGACCTCCACAGATACGCAGTATTTT
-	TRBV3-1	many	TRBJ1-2	CASSQGLGGYTF	TGCGCCAGCAGCCAGGGGTTAGGCGGCTACACCTTC
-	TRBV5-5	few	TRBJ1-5	CASSPSGPGNQPQHF	TGTGCCAGCAGCCCATCGGGGCCCGGCAATCAGCCCCAGCATTTT
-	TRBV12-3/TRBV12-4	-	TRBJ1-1	CARTLTGLRNTEAFF	TGTGCCAGGACCCTAACAGGGCTGCGGAACACTGAAGCTTTCTTT
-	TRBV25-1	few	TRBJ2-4	CASSGVRLGQNIQYF	TGTGCCAGCAGTGGCGTTCGTCTCGGACAAAACATTCAGTACTTC
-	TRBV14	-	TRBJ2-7	CASRKGQGRYEQYF	TGTGCCAGCAGGAAGGGGCAGGGCAGGTACGAGCAGTACTTC
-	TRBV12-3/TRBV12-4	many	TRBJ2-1	CASSLSGNSYNEQFF	TGTGCCAGCAGTCTCTCGGGGAACTCCTACAATGAGCAGTTCTTC
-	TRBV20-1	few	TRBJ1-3	CSGEAGSGNTIYF	TGCAGTGGGGAGGCAGGGTCTGGAAACACCATATATTTT
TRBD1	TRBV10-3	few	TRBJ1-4	CAISGSWDSQLFF	TGTGCCATCAGCGGATCTTGGGACAGTCAACTGTTTTTT
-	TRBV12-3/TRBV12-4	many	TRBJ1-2	CASSFEGYGYTF	TGTGCCAGCAGTTTTGAGGGGTATGGCTACACCTTC
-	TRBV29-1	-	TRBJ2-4	CSYKTGQNIQYF	TGCAGCTATAAGACAGGTCAAAACATTCAGTACTTC
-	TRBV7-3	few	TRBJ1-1	CASSPQQGRNTEAFF	TGTGCCAGCAGCCCCCAACAGGGCCGGAACACTGAAGCTTTCTTT
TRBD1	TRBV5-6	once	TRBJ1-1	CASSPLHLAGTGVTEAFF	TGTGCCAGCAGCCCGCTTCATTTAGCCGGGACAGGGGTTACTGAAGCTTTCTTT
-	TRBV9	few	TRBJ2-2	CASSVRDAGELFF	TGTGCCAGCAGCGTTCGGGATGCCGGGGAGCTGTTTTTT
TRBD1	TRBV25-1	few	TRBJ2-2	CASSAGTGATGELFF	TGTGCCAGCAGCGCCGGGACAGGGGCCACCGGGGAGCTGTTTTTT
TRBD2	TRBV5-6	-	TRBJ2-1	CASSKLAGSHNEQFF	TGTGCCAGCAGCAAACTAGCGGGATCTCACAATGAGCAGTTCTTC
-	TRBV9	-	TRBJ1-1	CASSVGGGTGNTEAFF	TGTGCCAGCAGCGTAGGAGGGGGAACAGGGAACACTGAAGCTTTCTTT
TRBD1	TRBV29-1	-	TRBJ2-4	CSVVGQVKNIQYF	TGCAGCGTTGTCGGACAGGTCAAAAACATTCAGTACTTC
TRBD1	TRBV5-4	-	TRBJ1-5	CASSSAGQPNQPQHF	TGTGCCAGCAGCTCCGCGGGACAGCCTAATCAGCCCCAGCATTTT
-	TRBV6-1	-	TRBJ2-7	CASTLGGPQGRYEQYF	TGTGCCAGCACCCTCGGGGGGCCTCAGGGCAGGTACGAGCAGTACTTC
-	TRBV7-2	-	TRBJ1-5	CASSSRNSNQPQHF	TGTGCCAGCAGCTCCAGGAATAGCAATCAGCCCCAGCATTTT
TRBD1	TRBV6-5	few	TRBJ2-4	CASRSNRGFLYF	TGTGCCAGCAGGAGCAACAGGGGGTTTTTGTACTTC
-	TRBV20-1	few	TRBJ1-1	CSARDRATLNTEAFF	TGCAGTGCTAGAGATCGTGCCACCTTAAACACTGAAGCTTTCTTT
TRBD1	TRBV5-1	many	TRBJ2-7	CASSFRTGGNEQYF	TGCGCCAGCAGCTTTCGGACAGGGGGAAACGAGCAGTACTTC
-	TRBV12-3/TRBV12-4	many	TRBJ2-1	CASNDKTLGEQFF	TGTGCCAGCAACGACAAAACCCTCGGTGAGCAGTTCTTC
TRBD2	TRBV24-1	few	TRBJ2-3	CATSEPGGERDTQYF	TGTGCCACCAGTGAGCCGGGAGGGGAAAGGGATACGCAGTATTTT
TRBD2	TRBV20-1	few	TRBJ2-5	CSASGLAGGGETQYF	TGCAGTGCTAGTGGACTAGCGGGGGGTGGAGAGACCCAGTACTTC
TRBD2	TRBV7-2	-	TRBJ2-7	CASSAYPRDYLPYEQYF	TGTGCCAGCAGCGCGTACCCCCGGGACTACCTCCCCTACGAGCAGTACTTC
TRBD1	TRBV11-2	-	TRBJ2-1	CASSLRGPPGQGSDEQFF	TGTGCCAGCAGCTTAAGAGGTCCCCCGGGACAGGGTTCGGATGAGCAGTTCTTC
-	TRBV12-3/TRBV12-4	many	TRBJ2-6	CASSFTGTGANVLTF	TGTGCCAGCAGTTTCACGGGGACTGGGGCCAACGTCCTGACTTTC
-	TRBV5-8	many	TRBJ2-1	CASSYINEQFF	TGTGCCAGCAGCTATATCAATGAGCAGTTCTTC
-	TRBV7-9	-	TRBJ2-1	CASSRRTTSSYNEQFF	TGTGCCAGCAGCAGACGAACAACAAGCTCCTACAATGAGCAGTTCTTC
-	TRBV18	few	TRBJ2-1	CASSSGVHEQFF	TGTGCCAGCTCCTCCGGTGTGCATGAGCAGTTCTTC
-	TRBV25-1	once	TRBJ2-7	CASSVTATGEQYF	TGTGCCAGCAGTGTCACCGCCACGGGGGAGCAGTACTTC
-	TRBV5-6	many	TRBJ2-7	CASSLAGRSSYEQYF	TGTGCCAGCAGCCTTGCGGGACGAAGCTCCTACGAGCAGTACTTC
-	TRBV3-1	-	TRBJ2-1	CASSQTTGRTYYNEQFF	TGTGCCAGCAGCCAAACAACAGGGCGGACCTACTACAATGAGCAGTTCTTC
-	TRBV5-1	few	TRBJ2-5	CASMYQETQYF	TGCGCCAGCATGTACCAAGAGACCCAGTACTTC
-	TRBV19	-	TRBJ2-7	CASSSLLTDYEQYF	TGTGCCAGTAGTTCTCTGTTGACAGACTACGAGCAGTACTTC
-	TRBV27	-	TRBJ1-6	CASQQGQAYNSPLHF	TGTGCCAGCCAACAAGGGCAGGCCTATAATTCACCCCTCCACTTT
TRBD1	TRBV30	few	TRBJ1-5	CAWGTGMGQPQHF	TGTGCCTGGGGGACAGGAATGGGTCAGCCCCAGCATTTT